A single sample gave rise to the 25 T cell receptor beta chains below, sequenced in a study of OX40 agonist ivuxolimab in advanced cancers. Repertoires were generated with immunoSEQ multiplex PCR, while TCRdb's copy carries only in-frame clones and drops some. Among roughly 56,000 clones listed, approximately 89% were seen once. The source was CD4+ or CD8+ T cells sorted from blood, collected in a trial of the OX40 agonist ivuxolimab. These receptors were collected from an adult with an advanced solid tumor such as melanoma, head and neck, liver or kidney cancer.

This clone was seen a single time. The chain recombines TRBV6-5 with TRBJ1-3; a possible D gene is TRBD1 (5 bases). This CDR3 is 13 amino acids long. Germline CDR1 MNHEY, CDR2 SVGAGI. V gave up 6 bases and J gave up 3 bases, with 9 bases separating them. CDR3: CASRGGSGNTIYF. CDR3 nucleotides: TGTGCCAGCAGGGGGGGGAGTGGAAACACCATATATTTT.

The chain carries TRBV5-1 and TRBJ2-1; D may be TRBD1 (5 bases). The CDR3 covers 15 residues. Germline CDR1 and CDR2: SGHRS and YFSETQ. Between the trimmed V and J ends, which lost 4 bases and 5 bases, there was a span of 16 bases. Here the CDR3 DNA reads TGCGCCAGCAGCCCCACAGGCGGCCCTGACAATGAGCAGTTCTTC. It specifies CASSPTGGPDNEQFF.

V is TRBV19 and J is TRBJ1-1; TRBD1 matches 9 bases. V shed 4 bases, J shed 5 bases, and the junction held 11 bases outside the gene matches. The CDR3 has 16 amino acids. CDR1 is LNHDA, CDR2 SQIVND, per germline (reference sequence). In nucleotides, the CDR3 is TGTGCCAGTAGTAATCCGGGACAGGGCGTTCTTACTGAAGCTTTCTTT. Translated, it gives CASSNPGQGVLTEAFF.

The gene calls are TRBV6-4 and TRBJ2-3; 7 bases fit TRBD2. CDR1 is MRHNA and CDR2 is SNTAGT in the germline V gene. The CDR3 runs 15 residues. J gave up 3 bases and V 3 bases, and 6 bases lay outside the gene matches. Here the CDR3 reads CASSEEGSGTDTQYF. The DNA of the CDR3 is TGTGCCAGCAGTGAAGAGGGTAGCGGGACAGATACGCAGTATTTT.

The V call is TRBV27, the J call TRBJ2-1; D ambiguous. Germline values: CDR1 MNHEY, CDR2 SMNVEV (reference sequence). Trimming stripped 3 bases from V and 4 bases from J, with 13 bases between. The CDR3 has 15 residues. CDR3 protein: CASSFGLVLYNEQFF. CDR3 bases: TGTGCCAGCAGTTTCGGTCTGGTACTATACAATGAGCAGTTCTTC.

CDR3 in DNA: TGTGCCAGCAACCCCACGACAGTAGCCAAAAACATTCAGTACTTC. As protein: CASNPTTVAKNIQYF. The rearrangement links TRBV28 to TRBJ2-4, with TRBD1 as a possible D gene (5 bases). V gave up 7 bases and J gave up 0 bases, with 13 bases separating them. This CDR3 comprises 15 residues. CDR1 and CDR2 (germline): MDHEN, SYDVKM.

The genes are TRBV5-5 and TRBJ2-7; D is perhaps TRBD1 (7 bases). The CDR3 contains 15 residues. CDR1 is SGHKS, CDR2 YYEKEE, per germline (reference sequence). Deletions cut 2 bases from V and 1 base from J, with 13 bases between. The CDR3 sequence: CASSFGQGGSYEQYF. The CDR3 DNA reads TGTGCCAGCAGCTTCGGGCAGGGGGGATCCTACGAGCAGTACTTC.

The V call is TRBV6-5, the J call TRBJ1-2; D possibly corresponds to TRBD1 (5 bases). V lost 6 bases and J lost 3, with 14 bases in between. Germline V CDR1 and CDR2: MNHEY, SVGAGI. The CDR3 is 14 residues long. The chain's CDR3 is CASREGSFDYGYTF. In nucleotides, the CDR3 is TGTGCCAGCAGGGAGGGGAGCTTTGACTATGGCTACACCTTC.

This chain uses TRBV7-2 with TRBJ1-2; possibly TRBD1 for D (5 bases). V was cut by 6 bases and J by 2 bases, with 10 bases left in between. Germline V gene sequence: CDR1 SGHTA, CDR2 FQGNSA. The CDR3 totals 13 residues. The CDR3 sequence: CASRSTANYGYTF. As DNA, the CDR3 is TGTGCCAGCAGATCGACAGCAAACTATGGCTACACCTTC.

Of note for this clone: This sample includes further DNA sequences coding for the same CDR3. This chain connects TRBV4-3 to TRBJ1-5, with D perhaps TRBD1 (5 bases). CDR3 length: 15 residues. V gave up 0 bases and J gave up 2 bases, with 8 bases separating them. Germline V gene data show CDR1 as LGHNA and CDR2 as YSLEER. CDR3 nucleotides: TGCGCCAGCAGCCAAGACAGGGTGGGCAATCAGCCCCAGCATTTT. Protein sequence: CASSQDRVGNQPQHF.

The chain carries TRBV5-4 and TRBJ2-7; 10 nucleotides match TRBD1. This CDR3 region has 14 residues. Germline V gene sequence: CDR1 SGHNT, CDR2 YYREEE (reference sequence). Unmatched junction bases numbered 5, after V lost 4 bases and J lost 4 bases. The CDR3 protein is CASSPGQGKYEQYF. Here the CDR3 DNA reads TGTGCCAGCAGCCCGGGACAGGGGAAATACGAGCAGTACTTC.

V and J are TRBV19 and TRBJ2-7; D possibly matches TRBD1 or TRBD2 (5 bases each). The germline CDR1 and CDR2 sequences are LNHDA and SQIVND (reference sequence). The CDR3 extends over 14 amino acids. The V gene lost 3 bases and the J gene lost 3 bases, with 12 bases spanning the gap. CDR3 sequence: CASSIAGTHYEQYF. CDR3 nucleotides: TGTGCCAGTAGTATCGCAGGGACCCACTACGAGCAGTACTTC.

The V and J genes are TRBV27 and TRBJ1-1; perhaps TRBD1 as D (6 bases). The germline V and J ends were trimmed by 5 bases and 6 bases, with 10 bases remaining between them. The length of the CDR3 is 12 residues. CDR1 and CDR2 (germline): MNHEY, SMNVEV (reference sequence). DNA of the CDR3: TGTGCCAGCAGTCTAGGGGGTTCTGAAGCTTTCTTT. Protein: CASSLGGSEAFF.

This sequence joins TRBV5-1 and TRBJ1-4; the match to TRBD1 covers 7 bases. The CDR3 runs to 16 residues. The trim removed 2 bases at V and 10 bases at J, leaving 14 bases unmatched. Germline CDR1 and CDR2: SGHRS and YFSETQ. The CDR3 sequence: CASSFFGDSKPIKLFF. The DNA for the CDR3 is TGCGCCAGCAGCTTTTTTGGGGACAGCAAGCCCATAAAACTGTTTTTT.

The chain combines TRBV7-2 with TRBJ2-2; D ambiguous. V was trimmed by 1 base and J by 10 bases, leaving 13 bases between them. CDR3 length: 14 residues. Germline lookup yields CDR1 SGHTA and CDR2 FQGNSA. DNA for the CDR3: TGTGCCAGCAGCTTAGGCGCCAGGATAATGGAGCTGTTTTTT. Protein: CASSLGARIMELFF.

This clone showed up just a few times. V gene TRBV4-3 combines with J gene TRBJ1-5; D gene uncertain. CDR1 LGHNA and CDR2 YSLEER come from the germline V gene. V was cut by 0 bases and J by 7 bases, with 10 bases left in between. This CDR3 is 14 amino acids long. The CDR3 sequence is CASSQDRNRQPQHF. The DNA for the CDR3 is TGCGCCAGCAGCCAAGATCGGAACAGACAGCCCCAGCATTTT.

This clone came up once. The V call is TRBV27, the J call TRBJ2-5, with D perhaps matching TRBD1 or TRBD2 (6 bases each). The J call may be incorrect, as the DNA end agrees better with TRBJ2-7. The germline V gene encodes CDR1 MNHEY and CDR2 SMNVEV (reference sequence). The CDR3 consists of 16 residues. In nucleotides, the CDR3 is TGTGCCAGCAGTTTATCGCCGTTGGGGGGCGGGAACGAGCAGTACTTC. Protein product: CASSLSPLGGGNEQYF.

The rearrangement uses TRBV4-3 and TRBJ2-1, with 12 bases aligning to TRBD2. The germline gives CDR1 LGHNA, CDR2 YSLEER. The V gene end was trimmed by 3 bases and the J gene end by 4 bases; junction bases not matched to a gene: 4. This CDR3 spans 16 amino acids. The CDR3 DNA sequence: TGCGCCAGCAGCCAGGCCACTAGCGGGAGGTACAATGAGCAGTTCTTC. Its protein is CASSQATSGRYNEQFF.

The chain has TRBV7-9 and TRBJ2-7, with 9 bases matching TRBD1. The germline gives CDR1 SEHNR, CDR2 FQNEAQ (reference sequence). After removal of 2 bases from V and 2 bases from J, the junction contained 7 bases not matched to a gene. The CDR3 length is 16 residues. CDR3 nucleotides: TGTGCCAGCAGCTTAACGGGACAGGGTCTTACCTACGAGCAGTACTTC. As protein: CASSLTGQGLTYEQYF.

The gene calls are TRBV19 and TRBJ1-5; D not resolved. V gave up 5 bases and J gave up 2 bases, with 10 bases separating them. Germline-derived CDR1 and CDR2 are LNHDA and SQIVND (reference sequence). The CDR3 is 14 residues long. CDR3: CASSETPGNQPQHF. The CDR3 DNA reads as TGTGCCAGTAGTGAGACACCGGGCAATCAGCCCCAGCATTTT.

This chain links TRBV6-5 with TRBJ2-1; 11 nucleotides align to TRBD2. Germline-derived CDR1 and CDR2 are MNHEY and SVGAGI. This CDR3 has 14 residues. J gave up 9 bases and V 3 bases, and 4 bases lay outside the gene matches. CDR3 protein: CASSYSGRAGEQFF. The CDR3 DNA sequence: TGTGCCAGCAGTTATAGCGGGAGGGCCGGTGAGCAGTTCTTC.

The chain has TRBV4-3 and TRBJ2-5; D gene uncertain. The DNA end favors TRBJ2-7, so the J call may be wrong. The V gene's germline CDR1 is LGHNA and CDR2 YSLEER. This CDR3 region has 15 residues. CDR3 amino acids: CASSQDLGFSYEQYF. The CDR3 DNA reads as TGCGCCAGCAGCCAAGATTTAGGCTTCTCCTACGAGCAGTACTTC.

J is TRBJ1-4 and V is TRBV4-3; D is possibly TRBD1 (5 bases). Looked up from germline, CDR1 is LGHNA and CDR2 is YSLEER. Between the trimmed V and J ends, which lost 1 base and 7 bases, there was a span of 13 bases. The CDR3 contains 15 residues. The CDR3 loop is CASSQGGGFGEKLFF. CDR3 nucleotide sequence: TGCGCCAGCAGCCAAGGGGGGGGATTCGGTGAAAAACTGTTTTTT.

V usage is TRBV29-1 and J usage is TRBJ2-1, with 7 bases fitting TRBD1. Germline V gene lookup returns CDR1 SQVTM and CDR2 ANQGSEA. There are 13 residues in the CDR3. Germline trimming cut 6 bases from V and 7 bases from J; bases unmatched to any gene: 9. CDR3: CSVRTGTANEQFF. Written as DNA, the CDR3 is TGCAGCGTGAGAACCGGGACAGCGAATGAGCAGTTCTTC.

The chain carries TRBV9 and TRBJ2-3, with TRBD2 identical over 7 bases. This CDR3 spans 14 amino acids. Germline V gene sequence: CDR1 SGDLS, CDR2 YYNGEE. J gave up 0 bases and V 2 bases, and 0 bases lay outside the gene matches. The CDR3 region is CASSVSGSTDTQYF. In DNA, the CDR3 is TGTGCCAGCAGCGTTAGCGGGAGCACAGATACGCAGTATTTT. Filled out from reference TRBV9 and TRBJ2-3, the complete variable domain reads DSGVTQTPKHLITATGQRVTLRCSPRSGDLSVYWYQQSLDQGLQFLIQYYNGEERAKGNILERFSAQQFPDLHSELNLSSLELGDSALYFCASSVSGSTDTQYFGPGTRLTVL.